The T cell receptor beta chain described here comes from a study of cytomegalovirus exposure and HLA in healthy donors. Study summary: Earlier, 100 million to 120 million unique TCR beta sequences were recovered from approximately 180 million T cells by an analysis. Study-level results: In an earlier analysis, productive rearrangement rates for most beta V segments clustered near 90% or 30%. Certain indistinguishable V segments, among them TRBV6-2 and TRBV6-3, were excluded.

PCR primers comprised 60 Vbeta and 13 Jbeta primers. Profiling relied on immunoSEQ multiplex PCR, and the TCRdb table lists in-frame clones only, not all of them. The data show under 200,000 clones, roughly 80% seen once. In germline, CDR1 is SGHTS, CDR2 YDEGEE. There are 17 residues in the CDR3. The V gene end was trimmed by 7 bases and the J gene end by 5 bases; junction bases not matched to a gene: 10. On this clone: Antigen specificity is unknown.

This TCR came from a male donor in good health and CMV-seropositive. The V gene is TRBV5-8, the J gene TRBJ2-3, with TRBD2 matching 16 bases. Sequences were obtained from PBMCs. The CDR3 is CASLGLAGGPMEDTQYF. CDR3 nucleotide sequence: TGTGCCAGCCTGGGACTAGCGGGAGGGCCAATGGAAGATACGCAGTATTTT.